What follows are 12 T cell receptor beta chains derived from one specimen sequenced in a study of molecular identifiers for immune sequencing clone quantification. TCRdb processed the PCR reads anew with MiXCR; each CDR3 protein has one entry. The data show a few hundred thousand distinct CDR3 sequences, 24% seen once. Sequenced sample: naive CD8+ T cells from blood, with Jurkat cell RNA spiked in. The subset is: FACS-sorted CD8+CD4-CCR7+CD45RA+ naive T cells. These receptors were taken from a human donor in good health. Some libraries in this study had Jurkat cell RNA spiked in.

As for this clonotype: A much larger clonotype is one base distant, so this may be a read error. The chain is built from TRBV12-3 or TRBV12-4 and TRBJ2-2; D is uncertain. Trimming removed 11 bases from V and 0 bases from J, with 10 bases in between. CDR3 length: 13 residues. The CDR3 DNA reads TGTGCCGGCGGCACCTCGAACACCGGGGAGCTGTTTTTT. It translates to CAGGTSNTGELFF.

The genes are TRBV29-1 and TRBJ2-7, with D unresolved. Looked up from germline, CDR1 is SQVTM and CDR2 is ANQGSEA. Trimming stripped 3 bases from V and 0 bases from J, with 9 bases between. The CDR3 covers 13 residues. The CDR3 here is CSVERGASYEQYF. The DNA for the CDR3 is TGCAGCGTTGAGAGAGGAGCCTCCTACGAGCAGTACTTC.

The rearrangement joins TRBV19 to TRBJ2-7, with 8 bases that match TRBD1. The CDR3 spans 14 residues. Germline CDR1 LNHDA, CDR2 SQIVND (reference sequence). The J segment lost 2 bases and the V segment lost 4 bases, leaving 4 bases of the junction unmatched. The CDR3: CASSTLGQAYEQYF. The CDR3 coding sequence is TGTGCCAGTAGTACACTGGGACAGGCCTACGAGCAGTACTTC.

The chain employs TRBV7-6 and TRBJ2-2; the D is unclear. The germline V gene encodes CDR1 SGHVS and CDR2 FNYEAQ. The CDR3 has 15 residues. The ends were cut back, 1 base at V and 0 bases at J, with 6 bases in the middle. CDR3 in DNA: TGTGCCAGCAGCTTAGGGGTGGCGAACACCGGGGAGCTGTTTTTT. Amino acids: CASSLGVANTGELFF. The entire variable domain, with the rest obtained from reference TRBV7-6 and TRBJ2-2, is as follows: GAGVSQSPRYKVTKRGQDVALRCDPISGHVSLYWYRQALGQGPEFLTYFNYEAQQDKSGLPNDRFSAERPEGSISTLTIQRTEQRDSAMYRCASSLGVANTGELFFGEGSRLTVL.

This clonotype was seen only a few times. The chain couples TRBV25-1 to TRBJ2-3; 7 bases match TRBD2. Germline V CDR1 and CDR2: MGHDK, SYGVNS. V was clipped by 4 bases and J by 2 bases; unmatched bases: 3. The CDR3 length is 14 residues. The CDR3: CASSGLAATDTQYF. Written as DNA, the CDR3 is TGTGCCAGCAGTGGACTAGCAGCCACAGATACGCAGTATTTT. The complete variable domain, with remaining parts taken from reference TRBV25-1 and TRBJ2-3, reads EADIYQTPRYLVIGTGKKITLECSQTMGHDKMYWYQQDPGMELHLIHYSYGVNSTEKGDLSSESTVSRIRTEHFPLTLESARPSHTSQYLCASSGLAATDTQYFGPGTRLTVL.

The chain has TRBV7-9 and TRBJ2-3; no clear D gene. Trimming took off 5 bases at V and 0 bases at J, with 9 bases between the two ends. Per germline, CDR1 SEHNR and CDR2 FQNEAQ (reference sequence). CDR3 length: 14 amino acids. The CDR3 here is CASSQETSTDTQYF. The CDR3 DNA reads TGTGCCAGCAGCCAGGAGACTAGCACAGATACGCAGTATTTT.

A remark on this clonotype: In this CDR3 the conserved last residue, phenylalanine or tryptophan, is missing, so a read error is likely. The chain has TRBV5-4 and TRBJ2-3; 9 bases line up with TRBD2. The CDR3 runs to 16 residues. CDR1 is SGHNT and CDR2 is YYREEE in the germline V gene (reference sequence). V was pared by 4 bases and J by 2 bases, with 8 bases of the junction left unmatched. CDR3: CASSGTTSGVTDTQYV. The DNA of the CDR3 is TGTGCCAGCAGCGGGACGACTAGCGGCGTCACAGATACGCAGTATGTT.

The count of this clonotype is one. Its ends do not fully match the called genes, so a read error is possible. The chain recombines TRBV20-1 with TRBJ2-7, with D perhaps matching TRBD2 (6 bases). The CDR3 has 13 amino acids. Germline V gene data show CDR1 as DFQATT and CDR2 as SNEGSKA (reference sequence). CDR3 residues: CSARQGGSCEQYF. Here the CDR3 DNA reads TGCAGTGCTAGACAGGGAGGCTCCTGCGAGCAGTACTTC.

Of note for this clonotype: Relative to the germline gene, one junction end is altered; a read error may explain this. The chain combines TRBV12-3 or TRBV12-4 with TRBJ1-5; D uncertain. The CDR3 runs 14 residues. CDR3 region: CASCFSFPGQPQHF. For the CDR3, the DNA is TGTGCCAGCTGTTTCAGTTTCCCAGGTCAGCCCCAGCATTTT.

This clonotype was picked up many times. This sequence joins TRBV27 and TRBJ2-7, with TRBD1 matching 8 bases. V shed 5 bases and J 7 bases; nucleotides not matched to a gene: 13. Looked up from germline, CDR1 is MNHEY and CDR2 is SMNVEV (reference sequence). The CDR3 spans 15 residues. The CDR3 coding sequence is TGTGCCAGCAGTCCTGGACAGGGCCCTCGTCGGGAGCAGTACTTC. As protein: CASSPGQGPRREQYF.

This clonotype was observed a handful of times. The V gene is TRBV6-2 or TRBV6-3, the J gene TRBJ1-4; D gene uncertain. In germline, CDR1 is MNHEY, CDR2 SVGEGT. Trimming stripped 6 bases from V and 4 bases from J, with 18 bases between. This CDR3 contains 16 residues. CDR3 bases: TGTGCCAGCAGCCACCCGGATGGCGCTTATAATGAAAAACTGTTTTTT. The encoded protein is CASSHPDGAYNEKLFF.

This clonotype was counted between two and nine times. The CDR3 region is CSVEDVDRGSGNTIYF. The DNA for the CDR3 is TGCAGCGTTGAAGATGTGGACAGGGGGTCTGGAAACACCATATATTTT. The V gene is TRBV29-1, the J gene TRBJ1-3; 10 bases align to TRBD1. This CDR3 comprises 16 residues. The germline gives CDR1 SQVTM, CDR2 ANQGSEA. V gave up 0 bases and J gave up 1 base; unmatched junction bases: 3.